This T cell receptor beta chain was sequenced during a study of regulatory T cells in long-lasting Graves disease. Overall study findings and caveats: Persistent disease exhibited a predilection for TRBV28, TRBJ1-2 and TRBJ2-5. Among persistent patients, a larger number of public clonotypes were shared (approximately 3,000) than among newly diagnosed patients (just over 950).

Trimming took off 0 bases at V and 1 base at J, with 10 bases between the two ends. The germline V gene encodes CDR1 GTSNPN and CDR2 SVGIG (reference sequence). There are 15 residues in the CDR3. The time point was: newly diagnosed GD, antithyroid drugs for less than 3 months. Scientists built the TCR library using RNA that was extracted from PBMCs. This clonotype was counted at least ten times. The antigen is not known. For TCR beta, libraries came from iRepertoire HTBI primers and Arm-PCR of CDR3 regions. A single record per CDR3 protein comes from TCRdb applying MiXCR to the multiplex PCR reads. The table records approximately 360,000 distinct CDR3 sequences, about 12% of them present only once. The same sample was also used in a study of T cells in Graves' hyperthyroidism and ophthalmopathy.

The sequence was collected from a woman aged 18-29 years with Graves disease. This specimen was peripheral blood mononuclear cells (PBMCs), taken at new diagnosis, from a patient treated with antithyroid drugs. V usage is TRBV30 and J usage is TRBJ1-3, with D unclear. CDR3 in amino acids: CAWSVGPASGNTIYF. The CDR3 nucleotides are TGTGCCTGGAGTGTAGGGCCCGCTTCTGGAAACACCATATATTTT. The full variable domain, its missing parts supplied by reference TRBV30 and TRBJ1-3, is SQTIHQWPATLVQPVGSPLSLECTVEGTSNPNLYWYRQAAGRGLQLLFYSVGIGQISSEVPQNLSASRPQDRQFILSSKKLLLSDSGFYLCAWSVGPASGNTIYFGEGSWLTVV.